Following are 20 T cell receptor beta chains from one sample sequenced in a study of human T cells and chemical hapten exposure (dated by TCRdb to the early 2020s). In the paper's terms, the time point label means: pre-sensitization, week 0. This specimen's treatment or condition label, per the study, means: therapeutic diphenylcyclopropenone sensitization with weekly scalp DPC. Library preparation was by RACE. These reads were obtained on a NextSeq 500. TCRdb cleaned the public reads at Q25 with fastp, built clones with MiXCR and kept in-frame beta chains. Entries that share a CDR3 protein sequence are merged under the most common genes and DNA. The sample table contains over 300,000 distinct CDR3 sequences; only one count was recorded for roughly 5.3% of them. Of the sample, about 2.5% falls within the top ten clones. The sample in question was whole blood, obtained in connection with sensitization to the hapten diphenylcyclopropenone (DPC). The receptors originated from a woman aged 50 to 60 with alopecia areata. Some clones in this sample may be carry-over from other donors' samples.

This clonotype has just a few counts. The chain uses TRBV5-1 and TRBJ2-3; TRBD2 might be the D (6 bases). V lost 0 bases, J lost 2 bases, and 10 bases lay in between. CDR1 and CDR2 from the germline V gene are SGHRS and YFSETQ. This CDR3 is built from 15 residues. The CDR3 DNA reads TGCGCCAGCAGCTTGGAGGACTATAACACAGATACGCAGTATTTT. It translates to CASSLEDYNTDTQYF.

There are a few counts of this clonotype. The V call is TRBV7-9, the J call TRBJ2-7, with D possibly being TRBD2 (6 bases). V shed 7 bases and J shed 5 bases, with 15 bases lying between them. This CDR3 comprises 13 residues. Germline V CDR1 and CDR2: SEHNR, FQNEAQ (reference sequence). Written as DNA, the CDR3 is TGTGCCAGCACCCCTGCGCGGGGTCACGAGCAGTACTTC. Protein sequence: CASTPARGHEQYF. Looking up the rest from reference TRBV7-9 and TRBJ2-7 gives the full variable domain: DTGVSQNPRHKITKRGQNVTFRCDPISEHNRLYWYRQTLGQGPEFLTYFQNEAQLEKSRLLSDRFSAERPKGSFSTLEIQRTEQGDSAMYLCASTPARGHEQYFGPGTRLTVT.

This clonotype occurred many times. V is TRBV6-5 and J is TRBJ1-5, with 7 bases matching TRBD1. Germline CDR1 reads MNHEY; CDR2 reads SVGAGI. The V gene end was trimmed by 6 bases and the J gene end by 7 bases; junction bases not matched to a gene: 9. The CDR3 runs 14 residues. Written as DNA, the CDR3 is TGTGCCAGCAGCCGACAGGGATACGGCCAGCCCCAGCATTTT. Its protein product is CASSRQGYGQPQHF.

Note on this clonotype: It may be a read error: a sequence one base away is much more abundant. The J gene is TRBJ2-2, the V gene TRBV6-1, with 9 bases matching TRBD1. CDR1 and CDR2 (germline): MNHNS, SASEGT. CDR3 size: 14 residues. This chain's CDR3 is CASRDRESTGEPFF. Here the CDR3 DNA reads TGTGCCAGCCGGGACAGGGAATCCACCGGGGAGCCGTTTTTT.

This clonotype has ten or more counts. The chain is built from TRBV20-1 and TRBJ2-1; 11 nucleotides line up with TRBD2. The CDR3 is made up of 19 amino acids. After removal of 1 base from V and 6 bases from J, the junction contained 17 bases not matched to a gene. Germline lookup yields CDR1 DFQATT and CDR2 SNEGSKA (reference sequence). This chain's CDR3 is CSARGFASGRSAGGNEQFF. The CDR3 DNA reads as TGCAGTGCTAGAGGTTTTGCTAGCGGGAGGTCCGCCGGGGGCAATGAGCAGTTCTTC.

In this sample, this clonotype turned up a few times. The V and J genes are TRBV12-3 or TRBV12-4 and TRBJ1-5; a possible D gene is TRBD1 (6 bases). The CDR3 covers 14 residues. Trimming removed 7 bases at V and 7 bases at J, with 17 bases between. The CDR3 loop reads CASNYGGGRQPQHF. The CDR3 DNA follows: TGTGCCAGCAACTACGGGGGCGGGAGGCAGCCCCAGCATTTT.

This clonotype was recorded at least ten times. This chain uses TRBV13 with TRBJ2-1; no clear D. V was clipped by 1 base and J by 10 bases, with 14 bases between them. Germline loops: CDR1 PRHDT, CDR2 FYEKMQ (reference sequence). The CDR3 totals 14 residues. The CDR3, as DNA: TGTGCCAGCAGCTTAGACTGGCGGAGAGAAGAGCAGTTCTTC. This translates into CASSLDWRREEQFF.

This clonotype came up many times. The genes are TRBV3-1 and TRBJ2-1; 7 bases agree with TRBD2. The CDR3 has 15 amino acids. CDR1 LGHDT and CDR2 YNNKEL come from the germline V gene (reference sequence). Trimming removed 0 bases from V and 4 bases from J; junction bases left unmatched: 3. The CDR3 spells CASSQDRGVYNEQFF. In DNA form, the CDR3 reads TGTGCCAGCAGCCAAGATCGGGGGGTGTACAATGAGCAGTTCTTC.

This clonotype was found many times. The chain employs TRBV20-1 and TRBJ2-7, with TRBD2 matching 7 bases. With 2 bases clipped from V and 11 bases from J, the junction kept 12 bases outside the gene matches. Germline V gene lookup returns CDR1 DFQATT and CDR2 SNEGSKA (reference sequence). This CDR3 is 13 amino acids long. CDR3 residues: CSARFPPGGVEYF. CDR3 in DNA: TGCAGTGCTAGATTTCCCCCTGGGGGGGTCGAGTACTTC.

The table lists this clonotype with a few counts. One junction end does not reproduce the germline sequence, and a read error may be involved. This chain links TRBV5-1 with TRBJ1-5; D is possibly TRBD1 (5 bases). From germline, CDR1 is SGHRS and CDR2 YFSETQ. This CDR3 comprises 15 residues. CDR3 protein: CASSSGTGTNQPQHF. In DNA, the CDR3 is TGTGCCAGCAGCTCGGGTACAGGTACCAATCAGCCCCAGCATTTT.

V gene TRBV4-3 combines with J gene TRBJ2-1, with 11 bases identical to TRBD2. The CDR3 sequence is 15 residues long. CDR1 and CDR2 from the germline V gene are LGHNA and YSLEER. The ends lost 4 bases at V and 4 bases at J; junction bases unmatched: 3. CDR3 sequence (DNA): TGCGCCAGCAGCCTGGGACTAGCGGAGTACAATGAGCAGTTCTTC. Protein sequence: CASSLGLAEYNEQFF.

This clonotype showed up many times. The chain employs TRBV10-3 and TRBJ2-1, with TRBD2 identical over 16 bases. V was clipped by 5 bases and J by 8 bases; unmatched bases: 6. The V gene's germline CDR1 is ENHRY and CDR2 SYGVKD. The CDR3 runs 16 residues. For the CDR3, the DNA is TGTGCCATCAGTTCCGGGACTAGCGGGAGGGCCGATGAGCAGTTCTTC. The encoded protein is CAISSGTSGRADEQFF.

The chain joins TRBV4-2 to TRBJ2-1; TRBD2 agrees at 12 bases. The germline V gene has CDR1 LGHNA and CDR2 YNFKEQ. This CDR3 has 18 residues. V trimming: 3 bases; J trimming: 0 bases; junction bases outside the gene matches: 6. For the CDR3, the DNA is TGTGCCAGCAGCCAGGGGACTAGCGGGCCCAGCTCCTACAATGAGCAGTTCTTC. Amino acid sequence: CASSQGTSGPSSYNEQFF.

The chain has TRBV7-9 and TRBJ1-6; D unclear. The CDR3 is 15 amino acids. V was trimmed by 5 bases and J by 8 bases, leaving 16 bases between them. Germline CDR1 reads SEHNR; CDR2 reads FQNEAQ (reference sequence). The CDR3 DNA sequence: TGTGCCAGCAGCCACTGGACCGGCGGGGATTCACCCCTCCACTTT. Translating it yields CASSHWTGGDSPLHF.

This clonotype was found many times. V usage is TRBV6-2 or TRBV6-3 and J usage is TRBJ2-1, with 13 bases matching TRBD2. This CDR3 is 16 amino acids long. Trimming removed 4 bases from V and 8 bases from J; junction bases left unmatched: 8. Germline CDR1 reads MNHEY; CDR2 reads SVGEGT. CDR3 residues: CASSSRTSGRIDEQFF. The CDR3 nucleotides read TGTGCCAGCAGTTCCAGGACTAGCGGGAGAATCGATGAGCAGTTCTTC.

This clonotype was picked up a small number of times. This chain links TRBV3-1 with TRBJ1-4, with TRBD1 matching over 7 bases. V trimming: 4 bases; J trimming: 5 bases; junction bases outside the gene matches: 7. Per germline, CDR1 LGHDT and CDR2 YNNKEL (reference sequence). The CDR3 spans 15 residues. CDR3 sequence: CASSRYRDRNEKLFF. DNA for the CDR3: TGTGCCAGCAGCCGCTACAGGGACAGAAATGAAAAACTGTTTTTT.

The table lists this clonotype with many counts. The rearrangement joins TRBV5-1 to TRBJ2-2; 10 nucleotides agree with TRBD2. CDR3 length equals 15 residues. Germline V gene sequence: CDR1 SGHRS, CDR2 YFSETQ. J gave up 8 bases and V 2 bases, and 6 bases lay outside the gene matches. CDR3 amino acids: CASSFASGSPGELFF. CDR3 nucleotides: TGCGCCAGCAGCTTCGCTAGCGGGAGCCCTGGGGAGCTGTTTTTT.

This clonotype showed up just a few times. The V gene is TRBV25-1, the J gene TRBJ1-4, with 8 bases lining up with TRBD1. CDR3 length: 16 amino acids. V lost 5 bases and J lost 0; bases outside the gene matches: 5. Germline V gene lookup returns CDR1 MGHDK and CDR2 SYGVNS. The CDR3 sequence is CASSQGARATNEKLFF. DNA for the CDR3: TGTGCCAGCAGTCAGGGGGCCCGTGCAACTAATGAAAAACTGTTTTTT.

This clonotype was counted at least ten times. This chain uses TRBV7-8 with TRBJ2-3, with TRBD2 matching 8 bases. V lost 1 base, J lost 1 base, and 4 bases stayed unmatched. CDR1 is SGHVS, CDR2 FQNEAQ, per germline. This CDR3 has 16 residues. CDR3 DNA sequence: TGTGCCAGCAGCTTAGAGGCGGGAGGCCGCACAGATACGCAGTATTTT. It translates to CASSLEAGGRTDTQYF. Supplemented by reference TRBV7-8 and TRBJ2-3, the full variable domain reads GAGVSQSPRYKVAKRGQDVALRCDPISGHVSLFWYQQALGQGPEFLTYFQNEAQLDKSGLPSDRFFAERPEGSVSTLKIQRTQQEDSAVYLCASSLEAGGRTDTQYFGPGTRLTVL.

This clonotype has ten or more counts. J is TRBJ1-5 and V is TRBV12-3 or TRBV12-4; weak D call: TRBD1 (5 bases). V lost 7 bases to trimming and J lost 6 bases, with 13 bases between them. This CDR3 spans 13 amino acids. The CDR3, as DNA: TGTGCCAGCACCCCAGGGCGTCCTCAGCCCCAGCATTTT. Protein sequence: CASTPGRPQPQHF.